Listed below are T cell receptor beta chains from one sample, sequenced in a study of glioma-infiltrating T cells. MiXCR, run by TCRdb on the multiplex PCR reads, gives a single entry per CDR3 protein. This sample yields a few hundred thousand distinct CDR3 sequences, of which roughly 41% are seen a single time; 12% belongs to the top ten. Sequenced sample: glioma tissue, nonneoplastic brain tissue, or PBMCs (not recorded which). The receptors originated from a human donor with low-grade glioma or glioblastoma, undergoing nonglioma brain surgery, or in good health (not recorded which). CDR3s include the opening cysteine and the closing phenylalanine or tryptophan. The D gene is left open where the match is weak. Only part of the rows carry a size: once, few, many, or a class if the clone is expanded.

CDR3 DNA: TGTGCCAGCAGTTTCCCCCTCTTATCCCGGGTCCAGGGCCTGATGAACACTGAAGCTTTCTTT
CDR3 protein: CASSFPLLSRVQGLMNTEAFF
J gene: TRBJ1-1
clone size: .
V gene: TRBV27
CDR3 length: 21
D gene: .

CDR3 DNA: TGTGCCAGCAGCTTAGACCCTAGCGGGAGCTTGTACGAGCAGTACTTC
CDR3 protein: CASSLDPSGSLYEQYF
J gene: TRBJ2-7
clone size: .
V gene: TRBV11-2
CDR3 length: 16
D gene: TRBD2

CDR3 DNA: TGTGCCAGCAGTTTGTCCCTCGTGGAAATCGGAGAGACCCAGTACTTC
CDR3 protein: CASSLSLVEIGETQYF
J gene: TRBJ2-5
clone size: many
V gene: TRBV28
CDR3 length: 16
D gene: .

CDR3 DNA: TGTGCCACCTCCGACTATGGCTACACCTTC
CDR3 protein: CATSDYGYTF
J gene: TRBJ1-2
clone size: many
V gene: TRBV6-1
CDR3 length: 10
D gene: .

CDR3 DNA: TGTGCCAGCAGCCCCGTCGAGGGGATCGAGCAGTACTTC
CDR3 protein: CASSPVEGIEQYF
J gene: TRBJ2-7
clone size: few
V gene: TRBV28
CDR3 length: 13
D gene: .

CDR3 DNA: TGTGCCGGCAGCCTAGACAGGGGGACAGATACGCAGTATTTT
CDR3 protein: CAGSLDRGTDTQYF
J gene: TRBJ2-3
clone size: .
V gene: TRBV7-9
CDR3 length: 14
D gene: TRBD1

CDR3 DNA: TGCAGTGCTAGAGGGGCAGGGTCGCTCAATCAGCCCCAGCATTTT
CDR3 protein: CSARGAGSLNQPQHF
J gene: TRBJ1-5
clone size: many
V gene: TRBV20-1
CDR3 length: 15
D gene: .

CDR3 DNA: TGTGCCAGCAGCCAAGACTGGGGGACAGCCTTTTATAAGCAGTACTTC
CDR3 protein: CASSQDWGTAFYKQYF
J gene: TRBJ2-7
clone size: .
V gene: TRBV3-1
CDR3 length: 16
D gene: TRBD1

CDR3 DNA: TGTGCCACCAGTGATTTGGGGTTGGGGAGGGAGATGGCCACTGAAGCTTTCTTT
CDR3 protein: CATSDLGLGREMATEAFF
J gene: TRBJ1-1
clone size: .
V gene: TRBV24-1
CDR3 length: 18
D gene: .

CDR3 DNA: TGCGCCAGCAGCCAAGATTTGAACAGGGCCTCCTACGAGCAGTACTTC
CDR3 protein: CASSQDLNRASYEQYF
J gene: TRBJ2-7
clone size: once
V gene: TRBV4-1
CDR3 length: 16
D gene: .

CDR3 DNA: TGTGCCAGCAGCCAGAGCGGGAACTCCTACGAGCAGTACTTC
CDR3 protein: CASSQSGNSYEQYF
J gene: TRBJ2-7
clone size: .
V gene: TRBV5-4
CDR3 length: 14
D gene: TRBD2

CDR3 DNA: TGTGCCAGCAGCCAAAACGACAGGGACTATGGCTACACCTTC
CDR3 protein: CASSQNDRDYGYTF
J gene: TRBJ1-2
clone size: .
V gene: TRBV7-2
CDR3 length: 14
D gene: TRBD1

CDR3 DNA: TGTGCCAGCAGCTCGAACCTAGCGGGGGACACAGATACGCAGTATTTT
CDR3 protein: CASSSNLAGDTDTQYF
J gene: TRBJ2-3
clone size: .
V gene: TRBV27
CDR3 length: 16
D gene: TRBD2

CDR3 DNA: TGTGCCAGCAGGGAGGGGCGAACTTTCGGGGAGCTGTTTTTT
CDR3 protein: CASREGRTFGELFF
J gene: TRBJ2-2
clone size: .
V gene: TRBV6-2/TRBV6-3
CDR3 length: 14
D gene: .

CDR3 DNA: TGTGCCAGCAGTTACCGGGGGGTTGGTCAGCCCCAGCATTTT
CDR3 protein: CASSYRGVGQPQHF
J gene: TRBJ1-5
clone size: many
V gene: TRBV6-5
CDR3 length: 14
D gene: .

CDR3 DNA: TGTGCCAGCAGCTTAATTGCAGCCACAGATACGCAGTATTTT
CDR3 protein: CASSLIAATDTQYF
J gene: TRBJ2-3
clone size: .
V gene: TRBV7-2
CDR3 length: 14
D gene: .

CDR3 DNA: TGTGCCAGCCATCAAGGTCGCTACAATGAGCAGTTCTTC
CDR3 protein: CASHQGRYNEQFF
J gene: TRBJ2-1
clone size: .
V gene: TRBV2
CDR3 length: 13
D gene: .

CDR3 DNA: TGCAGTGCTAGAGGGGACTTCCTCTACAATGAGCAGTTCTTC
CDR3 protein: CSARGDFLYNEQFF
J gene: TRBJ2-1
clone size: many
V gene: TRBV20-1
CDR3 length: 14
D gene: .

CDR3 DNA: TGTGCCAGCAGTTACTCGTCCCTAGGCAATGAGCAGTTCTTC
CDR3 protein: CASSYSSLGNEQFF
J gene: TRBJ2-1
clone size: .
V gene: TRBV6-6
CDR3 length: 14
D gene: .

CDR3 DNA: TGTGCCAGTAGACAATCCGGGACAGCCTACTACGAGCAGTACTTC
CDR3 protein: CASRQSGTAYYEQYF
J gene: TRBJ2-7
clone size: few
V gene: TRBV19
CDR3 length: 15
D gene: TRBD1

CDR3 DNA: TGCAGTGCTGGTCGGGTGGCCTACAATGAGCAGTTCTTC
CDR3 protein: CSAGRVAYNEQFF
J gene: TRBJ2-1
clone size: many
V gene: TRBV20-1
CDR3 length: 13
D gene: .

CDR3 DNA: TGTGCCAGCAGACCACCCGCGACTGGAAACACCATATATTTT
CDR3 protein: CASRPPATGNTIYF
J gene: TRBJ1-3
clone size: .
V gene: TRBV12-3/TRBV12-4
CDR3 length: 14
D gene: .

CDR3 DNA: TGTGCCAGCAGCCTTCTAAGTGTGGCGCCGGCGATGAACACTGAAGCTTTCTTT
CDR3 protein: CASSLLSVAPAMNTEAFF
J gene: TRBJ1-1
clone size: many
V gene: TRBV27
CDR3 length: 18
D gene: .

CDR3 DNA: TGCAGTGCTAGAATGGCAGATAACACCGGGGAGCTGTTTTTT
CDR3 protein: CSARMADNTGELFF
J gene: TRBJ2-2
clone size: .
V gene: TRBV20-1
CDR3 length: 14
D gene: .

CDR3 DNA: TGCGCCAGCAGCCAGCTCCTCGCAGGGAGATCAAAAAACATTCAGTACTTC
CDR3 protein: CASSQLLAGRSKNIQYF
J gene: TRBJ2-4
clone size: .
V gene: TRBV4-1
CDR3 length: 17
D gene: .

CDR3 DNA: TGTGCCAGCAGTACGGCCGGGACATCTTACAAGCAGTACTTC
CDR3 protein: CASSTAGTSYKQYF
J gene: TRBJ2-7
clone size: once
V gene: TRBV27
CDR3 length: 14
D gene: .

CDR3 DNA: TGTGCCAGCAGCCGATATGGGACTAGAGGGGCAGATACGCAGTATTTT
CDR3 protein: CASSRYGTRGADTQYF
J gene: TRBJ2-3
clone size: .
V gene: TRBV4-2
CDR3 length: 16
D gene: TRBD2

CDR3 DNA: TGTGCCAGCAGCTACGCCGGACAGGGTTACACTGAAGCTTTCTTT
CDR3 protein: CASSYAGQGYTEAFF
J gene: TRBJ1-1
clone size: .
V gene: TRBV5-6
CDR3 length: 15
D gene: TRBD1

CDR3 DNA: .
CDR3 protein: CISVPEAQPSIQGITEAFF
J gene: TRBJ1-1
clone size: .
V gene: TRBV7-5
CDR3 length: 19
D gene: .

CDR3 DNA: TGTGCCAGCAGCCAAGACGTATACGGGCGAAGCTCCTACGAGCAGTACTTC
CDR3 protein: CASSQDVYGRSSYEQYF
J gene: TRBJ2-7
clone size: few
V gene: TRBV4-2
CDR3 length: 17
D gene: .

CDR3 DNA: TGTGCCAGCAGTGAAGGTTCACCCCCGACCCAGTACTTC
CDR3 protein: CASSEGSPPTQYF
J gene: TRBJ2-5
clone size: .
V gene: TRBV2
CDR3 length: 13
D gene: .

CDR3 DNA: TGTGCCACCAGTGATTCCAGCACTGAAGCTTTCTTT
CDR3 protein: CATSDSSTEAFF
J gene: TRBJ1-1
clone size: few
V gene: TRBV24-1
CDR3 length: 12
D gene: .

CDR3 DNA: TGTGCCAGCAGCCAAGGCCTATTGACCACAGATACGCAGTATTTT
CDR3 protein: CASSQGLLTTDTQYF
J gene: TRBJ2-3
clone size: few
V gene: TRBV3-1
CDR3 length: 15
D gene: .

CDR3 DNA: TGCAGTGCCAGTACTAGCGGAGGCCGGGGTGAGCAGTACTTC
CDR3 protein: CSASTSGGRGEQYF
J gene: TRBJ2-7
clone size: .
V gene: TRBV20-1
CDR3 length: 14
D gene: TRBD2

CDR3 DNA: TGTGCCAGCAGCTTAGCTTCCGGGCCAGGGAATGGAAACACCATATATTTT
CDR3 protein: CASSLASGPGNGNTIYF
J gene: TRBJ1-3
clone size: few
V gene: TRBV7-2
CDR3 length: 17
D gene: .

CDR3 DNA: TGTGCCAGAAGTTTCGGTAGCGGGTACAGCTCCTACGAGCAGTACTTC
CDR3 protein: CARSFGSGYSSYEQYF
J gene: TRBJ2-7
clone size: .
V gene: TRBV12-3/TRBV12-4
CDR3 length: 16
D gene: TRBD2

CDR3 DNA: TGCGCCAGCAGCCAAACGCGCCAAGCTTTCTTT
CDR3 protein: CASSQTRQAFF
J gene: TRBJ1-1
clone size: .
V gene: TRBV4-1
CDR3 length: 11
D gene: .

CDR3 DNA: TGCGTCAGCAGCCAAGTTTCGGGGAGGGATACGCAGTATTTT
CDR3 protein: CVSSQVSGRDTQYF
J gene: TRBJ2-3
clone size: .
V gene: TRBV4-3
CDR3 length: 14
D gene: .

CDR3 DNA: TGTGCCAGCAGTTACCCGCTAGCGGCGGCGGATACGCAGTATTTT
CDR3 protein: CASSYPLAAADTQYF
J gene: TRBJ2-3
clone size: many
V gene: TRBV6-2/TRBV6-3
CDR3 length: 15
D gene: TRBD2

CDR3 DNA: TGTGCCAGCACCCCCCGGGACTTGTCCTACAATGAGCAGTTCTTC
CDR3 protein: CASTPRDLSYNEQFF
J gene: TRBJ2-1
clone size: .
V gene: TRBV6-1
CDR3 length: 15
D gene: .

CDR3 DNA: TGTGCCAGCAGTGAGAGGACAGGGGTCTTGAACACTGAAGCTTTCTTT
CDR3 protein: CASSERTGVLNTEAFF
J gene: TRBJ1-1
clone size: many
V gene: TRBV6-1
CDR3 length: 16
D gene: TRBD1

CDR3 DNA: TGTGCCAGCAGCCAGGGGTTAGATCAGCCCCAGCATTTT
CDR3 protein: CASSQGLDQPQHF
J gene: TRBJ1-5
clone size: once
V gene: TRBV4-2
CDR3 length: 13
D gene: .

CDR3 DNA: TGCGCCAGCAGCCTAGTCGGAGCGGGGCCCGTAGCGGAGCAGTACTTC
CDR3 protein: CASSLVGAGPVAEQYF
J gene: TRBJ2-7
clone size: .
V gene: TRBV5-1
CDR3 length: 16
D gene: TRBD2

CDR3 DNA: TGCAGTGCTAGGGGTGGGCTAGCGGGAGGGAATTCCTACGAGCAGTACTTC
CDR3 protein: CSARGGLAGGNSYEQYF
J gene: TRBJ2-7
clone size: few
V gene: TRBV20-1
CDR3 length: 17
D gene: TRBD2

CDR3 DNA: TGTGCCAGCACGACAGGAGGGGACAGGGGCTTGGATACGCAGTATTTT
CDR3 protein: CASTTGGDRGLDTQYF
J gene: TRBJ2-3
clone size: many
V gene: TRBV6-1
CDR3 length: 16
D gene: TRBD1

CDR3 DNA: TGTGCCAGCAGCTTCCTAGCGGGAGGGCGGTCAGATACGCAGTATTTT
CDR3 protein: CASSFLAGGRSDTQYF
J gene: TRBJ2-3
clone size: .
V gene: TRBV7-2
CDR3 length: 16
D gene: TRBD2

CDR3 DNA: TGTGCCAGCAGGGGGACCTCTGGGGCCAACGTCCTGACTTTC
CDR3 protein: CASRGTSGANVLTF
J gene: TRBJ2-6
clone size: .
V gene: TRBV6-1
CDR3 length: 14
D gene: .

CDR3 DNA: TGTGCCAGCTCACCGTATGGACAGCTAGATATGAACACTGAAACTTTCTTT
CDR3 protein: CASSPYGQLDMNTETFF
J gene: TRBJ1-1
clone size: .
V gene: TRBV18
CDR3 length: 17
D gene: .

CDR3 DNA: TGCGCCAGCAGCCAAGATGAGGGGCTAACCTACAATGAGCAGTTCTTC
CDR3 protein: CASSQDEGLTYNEQFF
J gene: TRBJ2-1
clone size: .
V gene: TRBV4-1
CDR3 length: 16
D gene: .

CDR3 DNA: TGTGCCAGTAGTCCTCCCGGACGCGGTTTAGCTGAAGCTTTCTTT
CDR3 protein: CASSPPGRGLAEAFF
J gene: TRBJ1-1
clone size: .
V gene: TRBV19
CDR3 length: 15
D gene: .

CDR3 DNA: TGTGCCAGCAGTGAAGATAGGGGGGAGACCCAGTACTTC
CDR3 protein: CASSEDRGETQYF
J gene: TRBJ2-5
clone size: many
V gene: TRBV6-1
CDR3 length: 13
D gene: .

CDR3 DNA: TGCGCCAGCAGCCTCCGGGGAAGCGGGAGGACGAACACCGGGGAGCTGTTTTTT
CDR3 protein: CASSLRGSGRTNTGELFF
J gene: TRBJ2-2
clone size: .
V gene: TRBV4-1
CDR3 length: 18
D gene: TRBD2

CDR3 DNA: TGTGCCAGCACGGGACAGAGCCTCACAGATACGCAGTATTTT
CDR3 protein: CASTGQSLTDTQYF
J gene: TRBJ2-3
clone size: few
V gene: TRBV2
CDR3 length: 14
D gene: TRBD1

CDR3 DNA: TGTGCCAGCAGTACGGTCCCGGAAGAGCAGTACTTC
CDR3 protein: CASSTVPEEQYF
J gene: TRBJ2-7
clone size: .
V gene: TRBV6-1
CDR3 length: 12
D gene: .

CDR3 DNA: TGTGCCAGCAGTTACACCCCTCTGGGTAGCGGGAAGAGCACAGATACGCAGTATTTT
CDR3 protein: CASSYTPLGSGKSTDTQYF
J gene: TRBJ2-3
clone size: .
V gene: TRBV6-2/TRBV6-3
CDR3 length: 19
D gene: TRBD2

CDR3 DNA: TGTGCCAGCAGTTCGGCCCGCTACGAGCAGTACTTC
CDR3 protein: CASSSARYEQYF
J gene: TRBJ2-7
clone size: .
V gene: TRBV6-1
CDR3 length: 12
D gene: .

CDR3 DNA: TGTGCCAGCAGTTGGGGACAGGGCTCTCCCTACGAGCAGTACTTC
CDR3 protein: CASSWGQGSPYEQYF
J gene: TRBJ2-7
clone size: few
V gene: TRBV28
CDR3 length: 15
D gene: TRBD1

CDR3 DNA: TGTGCCAGCAGCTTGACAGGGGCAGAGACCCAGTACTTC
CDR3 protein: CASSLTGAETQYF
J gene: TRBJ2-5
clone size: .
V gene: TRBV7-9
CDR3 length: 13
D gene: TRBD1

CDR3 DNA: TGTGCCAGCAGTTTGGTACAGGGTCATTCACCCCTCCACTTT
CDR3 protein: CASSLVQGHSPLHF
J gene: TRBJ1-6
clone size: .
V gene: TRBV6-9
CDR3 length: 14
D gene: .

CDR3 DNA: TGCAGTGCCCCCGGGGGTCTAGCGGGGGGCGACTACGAGCAGTACTTC
CDR3 protein: CSAPGGLAGGDYEQYF
J gene: TRBJ2-7
clone size: .
V gene: TRBV20-1
CDR3 length: 16
D gene: TRBD2